A single sample gave rise to the 32 T cell receptor beta chains below, sequenced in a study of blood T cells in healthy people across ages. A second PCR of roughly 7 to 11 cycles used a sample-barcoded 5' primer and a J-beta primer mix. TCRdb analysed the 5' RACE reads with MiXCR anew, one entry per CDR3 protein. The data hold hundreds of thousands of distinct CDR3 sequences, with 27% observed a single time. The data were also submitted as part of a second study, on T cells of mothers and their children.

The sample comprised blood. These receptors came from a boy younger than 10 in good health.

This clonotype was observed a handful of times. This chain links TRBV3-1 with TRBJ2-7; the D gene is possibly TRBD1 (6 bases). The CDR3 extends over 13 amino acids. Germline-derived CDR1 and CDR2 are LGHDT and YNNKEL (reference sequence). V was trimmed by 1 base and J by 7 bases, leaving 11 bases between them. The CDR3, as DNA: TGTGCCAGCAGCCAAGGCAGGGGCGGGGAGCAGTACTTC. This codes for CASSQGRGGEQYF.

CDR3 region: CASSLLKNGEKLFF. As DNA, the CDR3 is TGTGCCAGCAGCCTCCTAAAGAATGGTGAAAAACTGTTTTTT. V is TRBV7-9 and J is TRBJ1-4; no definite D call. The CDR3 sequence is 14 residues long. Germline V gene sequence: CDR1 SEHNR, CDR2 FQNEAQ (reference sequence). The V end lost 5 bases, the J end lost 7 bases, and 14 bases lay between the germline ends. Together with reference TRBV7-9 and TRBJ1-4, the CDR3 gives the full variable domain: DTGVSQNPRHKITKRGQNVTFRCDPISEHNRLYWYRQTLGQGPEFLTYFQNEAQLEKSRLLSDRFSAERPKGSFSTLEIQRTEQGDSAMYLCASSLLKNGEKLFFGSGTQLSVL.

The chain combines TRBV4-3 with TRBJ1-2, with 7 bases that match TRBD1. Germline CDR1 is LGHNA and CDR2 is YSLEER. This CDR3 contains 15 residues. Unmatched junction bases numbered 5, after V lost 0 bases and J lost 4 bases. The CDR3 protein is CASSQDKAGGYGYTF. Written as DNA, the CDR3 is TGCGCCAGCAGCCAAGATAAGGCAGGGGGCTATGGCTACACCTTC.

This clonotype came up a few times. This chain connects TRBV6-1 to TRBJ2-3, with a tentative D call TRBD1 (5 bases). Trimming left V 5 bases short and J 0 bases short, with 12 bases between. The germline V gene encodes CDR1 MNHNS and CDR2 SASEGT. CDR3 size: 15 residues. CDR3: CASSRTRTSTDTQYF. The CDR3 region has the DNA TGTGCCAGCAGTCGGACACGTACTAGCACAGATACGCAGTATTTT.

The CDR3 DNA reads TGTGCCATCAGTGATGCGGGACAGGGGAACTACGAGCAGTACTTC. Residues: CAISDAGQGNYEQYF. The chain links TRBV10-3 to TRBJ2-7; TRBD1 matches at 10 bases. The CDR3 sequence is 15 residues long. The germline CDR1 and CDR2 sequences are ENHRY and SYGVKD. J was trimmed by 3 bases and V by 3 bases; bases with no gene match: 5.

This clonotype has only a few counts. The chain couples TRBV10-2 to TRBJ2-2, with 9 bases identical to TRBD1. CDR1 and CDR2 (germline): WSHSY, SAAADI. V lost 5 bases, J lost 6 bases, and 7 bases stayed unmatched. The CDR3 consists of 15 residues. This CDR3 is CASSTTGGYAGELFF. The CDR3 nucleotides are TGCGCCAGCAGTACGACAGGGGGATATGCCGGGGAGCTGTTTTTT.

This chain uses TRBV27 with TRBJ2-1; TRBD2 is a possible D gene (6 bases). The DNA end lines up better with TRBJ2-5; the J call may be wrong. CDR3 size: 16 residues. Germline V gene lookup returns CDR1 MNHEY and CDR2 SMNVEV (reference sequence). The CDR3 sequence: CASSLNGGAGIETQYF. The CDR3 DNA reads TGTGCCAGCAGTTTAAACGGCGGGGCAGGGATTGAGACCCAGTACTTC.

This clonotype was seen only a few times. The rearrangement joins TRBV7-2 to TRBJ2-1, with 7 positions matching TRBD2. In germline, CDR1 is SGHTA, CDR2 FQGNSA. The J segment lost 7 bases and the V segment lost 3 bases, leaving 6 bases of the junction unmatched. The CDR3 consists of 14 residues. CDR3 amino acids: CASSFGGSFNEQFF. The CDR3 DNA follows: TGTGCCAGCAGCTTCGGCGGGAGTTTTAATGAGCAGTTCTTC.

A few counts support this clonotype. This sequence joins TRBV11-2 and TRBJ2-5, with a possible D match to TRBD2 (6 bases). Trimming cost V 6 bases and J 5 bases, with 13 bases left between them. CDR1 and CDR2 (germline): SGHAT, FQNNGV. The CDR3 contains 13 residues. CDR3 nucleotides: TGTGCCAGCAGTCGGGAGTTGGGGGAGACCCAGTACTTC. Translating gives CASSRELGETQYF.

This clonotype was seen a few times. The rearrangement joins TRBV7-2 to TRBJ2-7; 8 positions match TRBD2. Germline CDR1 SGHTA, CDR2 FQGNSA. CDR3 size: 14 residues. V lost 2 bases, J lost 6 bases, and 6 bases stayed unmatched. The CDR3 region is CASSLFGTRVEQYF. The CDR3 DNA follows: TGTGCCAGCAGCTTATTCGGGACTAGAGTCGAGCAGTACTTC.

This clonotype has just a few counts. The CDR3 protein is CSVLGIQETQYF. The DNA for the CDR3 is TGCAGCGTTTTAGGGATACAAGAGACCCAGTACTTC. The chain combines TRBV29-1 with TRBJ2-5; D not resolved. Germline V gene lookup returns CDR1 SQVTM and CDR2 ANQGSEA. The CDR3 totals 12 residues. Trimming stripped 5 bases from V and 2 bases from J, with 9 bases between.

The chain employs TRBV20-1 and TRBJ2-7; 13 positions agree with TRBD2. Germline trimming cut 5 bases from V and 0 bases from J; bases unmatched to any gene: 4. The germline V gene encodes CDR1 DFQATT and CDR2 SNEGSKA (reference sequence). The CDR3 length is 15 residues. The CDR3 DNA sequence: TGCAGTGCTCTGACTAGCGGGAGGAGCTCCTACGAGCAGTACTTC. It encodes CSALTSGRSSYEQYF.

The J gene is TRBJ2-7, the V gene TRBV25-1; TRBD2 matches at 12 bases. The V and J ends lost 1 base and 7 bases, in that order; junction bases with no gene match: 8. The V gene's germline CDR1 is MGHDK and CDR2 SYGVNS. This CDR3 region has 16 residues. For the CDR3, the DNA is TGTGCCAGCAGTGAATTGGCGACTAGCGGGAGTAAGGAGCAGTACTTC. Its protein is CASSELATSGSKEQYF.

The table lists this clonotype with a few counts. The chain is built from TRBV5-1 and TRBJ2-5; 10 nucleotides match TRBD2. The DNA end lines up better with TRBJ2-1; the J call may be wrong. The V gene's germline CDR1 is SGHRS and CDR2 YFSETQ. The CDR3 is 15 residues long. The CDR3 region has the DNA TGCGCCAGCAGCTCGCTAGCGGGAGTAGAGAATGAGCAGTTCTTC. Amino acid sequence: CASSSLAGVENEQFF.

This clonotype was seen more than once but under ten times. The chain recombines TRBV5-5 with TRBJ1-4, with 8 bases fitting TRBD1. CDR1 is SGHKS, CDR2 YYEKEE, per germline (reference sequence). Germline trimming cut 3 bases from V and 2 bases from J; bases unmatched to any gene: 6. This CDR3 is 16 amino acids long. In nucleotides, the CDR3 is TGTGCCAGCAGCTATGACAGGGGATCGACTAATGAAAAACTGTTTTTT. Amino acid sequence: CASSYDRGSTNEKLFF.

Of note for this clonotype: The junction shows a germline mismatch at one end, possibly a read error. The chain links TRBV6-2 or TRBV6-3 to TRBJ2-5; D remains unclear. The tail of the sequence fits TRBJ2-7 better, so the J call may be wrong. Germline V gene data show CDR1 as MNHEY and CDR2 as SVGEGT. The CDR3 consists of 11 residues. In nucleotides, the CDR3 is TGTGCCAGCAGCTACTTCTACGAGCAGTACTTC. Protein sequence: CASSYFYEQYF.

J is TRBJ2-1 and V is TRBV7-2; possibly TRBD2 for D (5 bases). V dropped 5 bases and J dropped 4 bases, with 12 bases sitting between them. Germline V CDR1 and CDR2: SGHTA, FQGNSA. The CDR3 is 14 residues long. CDR3 region: CASSPIAGYNEQFF. The CDR3 coding sequence is TGTGCCAGCAGCCCCATTGCGGGTTACAATGAGCAGTTCTTC.

CDR3 region: CASSRGFPVDEQYF. CDR3 coding DNA: TGTGCCAGCAGCCGCGGGTTCCCTGTGGACGAGCAGTACTTC. The genes are TRBV13 and TRBJ2-7, with D perhaps matching TRBD2 (5 bases). The germline V and J ends were trimmed by 5 bases and 5 bases, with 16 bases remaining between them. In germline, CDR1 is PRHDT, CDR2 FYEKMQ (reference sequence). CDR3 length: 14 amino acids.

The chain carries TRBV29-1 and TRBJ2-7, with 11 positions matching TRBD1. This CDR3 has 14 amino acids. Germline loops: CDR1 SQVTM, CDR2 ANQGSEA. Germline trimming cut 5 bases from V and 2 bases from J; bases unmatched to any gene: 5. CDR3 nucleotides: TGCAGCGTTAGGGACAGGGGGTTCCCCTACGAGCAGTACTTC. This sequence encodes CSVRDRGFPYEQYF.

Comment on this clonotype: An end of the junction differs from the germline gene, which may be a read error. The gene calls are TRBV6-2 or TRBV6-3 and TRBJ1-5; D gene uncertain. Germline V gives CDR1 MNHEY, CDR2 SVGEGT. This CDR3 is built from 13 residues. The CDR3 here is CASSYSGGVAAFF. In DNA form, the CDR3 reads TGTGCCAGCAGTTACTCGGGTGGGGTTGCGGCATTTTTT.

This clonotype was seen only once. The V and J genes are TRBV5-1 and TRBJ2-2; D might be TRBD1 or TRBD2, each matching 6 bases. This CDR3 spans 18 amino acids. Germline V gene sequence: CDR1 SGHRS, CDR2 YFSETQ. V was pared by 4 bases and J by 6 bases, with 25 bases between. The CDR3 protein is CASSKRSAGHLEPGELFF. Here the CDR3 DNA reads TGCGCCAGCAGCAAACGGTCCGCGGGACACTTGGAGCCCGGGGAGCTGTTTTTT.

The V gene is TRBV7-9, the J gene TRBJ2-1, with 11 bases aligning to TRBD2. Germline loops: CDR1 SEHNR, CDR2 FQNEAQ (reference sequence). The CDR3 has 18 amino acids. The trim removed 5 bases at V and 3 bases at J, leaving 12 bases unmatched. CDR3 amino acids: CASSTNLAGGLRYNEQFF. Here the CDR3 DNA reads TGTGCCAGCAGCACGAACCTAGCGGGGGGACTACGCTACAATGAGCAGTTCTTC.

This chain uses TRBV28 with TRBJ2-5; a possible D gene is TRBD1 (6 bases). The J call may not be correct, given that the DNA end is closer to TRBJ2-7. The CDR3 loop spans 16 amino acids. The V gene's germline CDR1 is MDHEN and CDR2 SYDVKM. CDR3 amino acids: CASSLLGQGSSYEQYF. The CDR3 nucleotides are TGTGCCAGCAGTTTATTGGGGCAGGGGAGCTCCTACGAGCAGTACTTC.

CDR3 sequence: CASTRTGGNTGELFF. In DNA form, the CDR3 reads TGTGCCAGCACCCGGACAGGGGGGAACACCGGGGAGCTGTTTTTT. The chain is built from TRBV27 and TRBJ2-2; 10 bases align to TRBD1. Trimming at V came to 7 bases and at J to 1 base, leaving 3 bases not matched to a gene. This CDR3 contains 15 residues. CDR1 and CDR2 (germline): MNHEY, SMNVEV (reference sequence).

This clonotype was observed a handful of times. The chain joins TRBV27 to TRBJ2-7; D not certain. The CDR3 is 14 amino acids. CDR1 MNHEY and CDR2 SMNVEV come from the germline V gene (reference sequence). V was shortened by 0 bases and J by 2 bases, with 8 bases between the two germline ends. The CDR3 coding sequence is TGTGCCAGCAGTTTATCAGCCAGGCCCTACGAGCAGTACTTC. Protein: CASSLSARPYEQYF.

The rearrangement uses TRBV7-2 and TRBJ1-2; TRBD1 might be the D (5 bases). V was clipped by 1 base and J by 6 bases, with 9 bases between them. This CDR3 has 13 amino acids. Germline CDR1 reads SGHTA; CDR2 reads FQGNSA. CDR3 residues: CASSLGGGNGYTF. In DNA form, the CDR3 reads TGTGCCAGCAGCTTAGGGGGCGGGAATGGCTACACCTTC.

As for this clonotype: An end of the junction differs from the germline gene, which may be a read error. The chain couples TRBV10-3 to TRBJ1-2; 10 bases are shared with TRBD1. Per the germline V gene, CDR1 is ENHRY and CDR2 is SYGVKD. The CDR3 extends over 16 amino acids. CDR3 DNA: TGTGCCATCGGTGAGAGAGAAATCGGGACAGGGGATGGCTACACCTTC. Residues: CAIGEREIGTGDGYTF.

This sequence joins TRBV9 and TRBJ2-3; D is unresolved. There are 13 residues in the CDR3. Trimming took 7 bases from V and 1 from J, leaving 10 bases between them. The V gene's germline CDR1 is SGDLS and CDR2 YYNGEE. The CDR3 here is CASCKTGTDTQYF. Here the CDR3 DNA reads TGTGCCAGCTGCAAGACCGGCACAGATACGCAGTATTTT.

The chain's CDR3 is CASRGWGRRANVLTF. CDR3 nucleotide sequence: TGTGCCAGCAGGGGGTGGGGGCGCAGGGCCAACGTCCTGACTTTC. The chain carries TRBV11-2 and TRBJ2-6, with D perhaps TRBD1 (6 bases). CDR1 is SGHAT and CDR2 is FQNNGV in the germline V gene. The length of the CDR3 is 15 residues. V lost 6 bases and J lost 5, with 14 bases in between.

The gene calls are TRBV12-3 or TRBV12-4 and TRBJ1-2; D unresolved. The V and J ends lost 5 bases and 5 bases respectively, with 9 bases between them. The CDR3 is made up of 12 amino acids. This chain's CDR3 is CASSPWPYGYTF. CDR3 coding DNA: TGTGCCAGCAGTCCCTGGCCTTATGGCTACACCTTC.

The CDR3 region is CSARDSVAGVKDTQYF. Written as DNA, the CDR3 is TGCAGTGCTAGAGATTCGGTAGCGGGAGTCAAAGATACGCAGTATTTT. V usage is TRBV20-1 and J usage is TRBJ2-3, with 9 bases lining up with TRBD2. The V and J ends lost 0 bases and 5 bases, in that order; junction bases with no gene match: 9. The CDR3 contains 16 residues. Germline V CDR1 and CDR2: DFQATT, SNEGSKA (reference sequence).

The chain recombines TRBV4-1 with TRBJ2-1, with 13 positions matching TRBD2. CDR1 and CDR2 from the germline V gene are MGHRA and YSYEKL. The CDR3 runs 16 residues. The V segment lost 2 bases and the J segment 4 bases; nucleotides outside the gene matches: 2. CDR3 coding DNA: TGCGCCAGCAGCCAAATGGGACTAGCGGGATACAATGAGCAGTTCTTC. It translates to CASSQMGLAGYNEQFF.